This T cell receptor beta chain was identified during a study of T cells after yellow fever vaccination. Looking at the study overall: When fractions had low cell numbers, they were prepared with SMART-Seq v4 Ultra Low Input. Overall study findings and caveats: Abundant clonotypes from the bulk population could have been carried over as contaminants into FACS-sorted repertoires. Clones from primary vaccination mostly reappeared after the booster (96% CD4, approximately 86% CD8).

Conversion of TCR transcripts into cDNA relied on 5'RACE template switching, which added a universal primer site and UMIs. TCRdb used MiXCR to reprocess the 5' RACE reads, holding one entry per CDR3 protein. In the table there are about 400,000 distinct CDR3 sequences, around 6.5% of which are singletons. In germline, CDR1 is LGHNA, CDR2 YNFKEQ. J gave up 10 bases and V 0 bases, and 8 bases lay outside the gene matches. CDR3 length: 15 amino acids. Note on this clonotype: Its antigen remains unidentified.

The origin of this receptor is a man under 40 who received the YFV17D yellow fever vaccine. The genes are TRBV4-2 and TRBJ2-1; 8 bases align to TRBD2. This specimen was PBMCs, taken 5 days after the yellow fever booster vaccination. CDR3 nucleotide sequence: TGTGCCAGCAGCCAAGAATACCTAGCGGGTAACGAGCAGTTCTTC. It is translated as CASSQEYLAGNEQFF.